Presented here are 24 T cell receptor beta chains from one specimen sequenced in a study of T cells in narcolepsy. Clones were sequenced by immunoSEQ multiplex PCR, and TCRdb holds only the in-frame ones, with some missing. The table records around 30,000 clones, over 75% of them present only once. Sequenced input: CD45RA- memory CD4+ T cells from PBMCs. These receptors all stem from a human donor with narcolepsy.

The chain recombines TRBV7-9 with TRBJ2-7; tentatively, D is TRBD2 (6 bases). CDR1 and CDR2 (germline): SEHNR, FQNEAQ (reference sequence). Trimming removed 7 bases from V and 0 bases from J, with 10 bases in between. The CDR3 sequence is 13 residues long. CDR3 nucleotides: TGTGCCAGCAAACGGGAGAGCTCCTACGAGCAGTACTTC. Residues: CASKRESSYEQYF.

The chain recombines TRBV6-6 with TRBJ1-1; possible D gene TRBD1, 6 bases. Trimming left V 3 bases short and J 4 bases short, with 12 bases between. Germline V gene sequence: CDR1 MNHNY, CDR2 SVGAGI (reference sequence). The CDR3 is 14 residues long. DNA of the CDR3: TGTGCCAGCAGTTATCAGGGGACCGTCACTGAAGCTTTCTTT. It specifies CASSYQGTVTEAFF.

The rearrangement uses TRBV5-8 and TRBJ1-5; D is uncertain. Per the germline V gene, CDR1 is SGHTS and CDR2 is YDEGEE. V dropped 2 bases and J dropped 4 bases, with 13 bases sitting between them. The CDR3 spans 15 residues. CDR3 amino acids: CASSLGSARNQPQHF. CDR3 nucleotides: TGTGCCAGCAGCTTAGGTTCAGCCCGAAATCAGCCCCAGCATTTT.

This chain links TRBV11-3 with TRBJ2-1; no definite D call. CDR1 and CDR2 from the germline V gene are SGHNT and YENEEA. The CDR3 runs 11 residues. Trimming removed 2 bases at V and 9 bases at J, with 5 bases between. CDR3 bases: TGTGCCAGCAGCTTACAAGGTGAGCAGTTCTTC. Its protein is CASSLQGEQFF. Full variable domain (outside the CDR3, taken from reference TRBV11-3 and TRBJ2-1): EAGVVQSPRYKIIEKKQPVAFWCNPISGHNTLYWYLQNLGQGPELLIRYENEEAVDDSQLPKDRFSAERLKGVDSTLKIQPAELGDSAVYLCASSLQGEQFFGPGTRLTVL.

CDR3 sequence (DNA): TGTGCCAGCAGCTTAGGAATAGCGGGGCCGGATGTAGAGACCCAGTACTTC. Protein product: CASSLGIAGPDVETQYF. The chain combines TRBV11-2 with TRBJ2-5; TRBD2 matches 8 bases. The CDR3 sequence is 17 residues long. V trimming: 1 base; J trimming: 4 bases; junction bases outside the gene matches: 11. Germline CDR1 reads SGHAT; CDR2 reads FQNNGV.

The chain combines TRBV6-6 with TRBJ2-5, with unresolved D. CDR1 is MNHNY and CDR2 is SVGAGI in the germline V gene (reference sequence). This CDR3 has 14 amino acids. Trimming pared 0 bases from V and 5 bases from J, leaving 10 bases between. The CDR3 reads CASSYSTYAETQYF. The CDR3 region has the DNA TGTGCCAGCAGTTACTCCACTTACGCGGAGACCCAGTACTTC.

The chain carries TRBV5-4 and TRBJ2-3, with no clear D. V lost 4 bases and J 2 bases, leaving 11 bases between the germline ends. The CDR3 contains 14 residues. CDR1 and CDR2 (germline): SGHNT, YYREEE (reference sequence). The DNA for the CDR3 is TGTGCCAGCAGCCCCCCTCACCTCACAGATACGCAGTATTTT. As protein: CASSPPHLTDTQYF.

The chain carries TRBV7-3 and TRBJ2-1; 9 positions match TRBD2. The CDR3 is 18 amino acids. V dropped 5 bases and J dropped 6; count of bases not matched to a gene: 17. Per the germline V gene, CDR1 is SGHTA and CDR2 is FQGTGA. The CDR3 region has the DNA TGTGCCAGCAGCCCCCCGACTGGCGGGGGGGCCGGGGGCAATGAGCAGTTCTTC. Its protein product is CASSPPTGGGAGGNEQFF.

V gene TRBV4-1 combines with J gene TRBJ1-2; TRBD1 agrees at 12 bases. The germline V gene has CDR1 MGHRA and CDR2 YSYEKL. Trimming cost V 0 bases and J 3 bases; bases outside gene matches: 2. CDR3 length: 16 residues. The CDR3 reads CASSQEGDRGHYGYTF. CDR3 bases: TGCGCCAGCAGCCAAGAGGGGGACAGGGGGCACTATGGCTACACCTTC.

In regard to this clone: This same CDR3 is encoded by further DNA sequences in the sample. The V and J genes are TRBV27 and TRBJ1-1, with a weak D call TRBD1 (5 bases). The length of the CDR3 is 14 residues. Germline V gives CDR1 MNHEY, CDR2 SMNVEV (reference sequence). V dropped 6 bases and J dropped 3 bases, with 14 bases sitting between them. Written as DNA, the CDR3 is TGTGCCAGCAGGGGTTGGGGCGCGGACACTGAAGCTTTCTTT. Translating gives CASRGWGADTEAFF.

The chain recombines TRBV9 with TRBJ2-1; D is undetermined. This CDR3 is built from 15 residues. V was cut by 4 bases and J by 1 base, with 12 bases left in between. CDR1 is SGDLS and CDR2 is YYNGEE in the germline V gene. CDR3 in amino acids: CASSPDGRSYNEQFF. The CDR3 region has the DNA TGTGCCAGCAGCCCTGACGGGCGATCCTACAATGAGCAGTTCTTC.

The V call is TRBV5-4, the J call TRBJ2-1, with a tentative D call TRBD2 (6 bases). Germline CDR1 and CDR2: SGHNT and YYREEE (reference sequence). This CDR3 has 12 residues. V lost 0 bases, J lost 10 bases, and 8 bases lay in between. The CDR3 DNA follows: TGTGCCAGCAGCTTGGTGGGGGGAGAGCAGTTCTTC. It is translated as CASSLVGGEQFF.

The chain joins TRBV27 to TRBJ1-6; 9 bases match TRBD1. There are 17 residues in the CDR3. The V and J ends lost 4 bases and 5 bases, in that order; junction bases with no gene match: 9. CDR1 and CDR2 from the germline V gene are MNHEY and SMNVEV (reference sequence). CDR3 sequence: CASSYGGQGGNNSPLHF. DNA for the CDR3: TGTGCCAGCAGTTATGGGGGACAGGGAGGGAATAATTCACCCCTCCACTTT.

The chain couples TRBV7-3 to TRBJ2-3; D is ambiguous. The germline V gene encodes CDR1 SGHTA and CDR2 FQGTGA. Trimming took 2 bases from V and 7 from J, leaving 4 bases between them. This CDR3 is 11 amino acids long. The CDR3 reads CASSLGHTQYF. In DNA form, the CDR3 reads TGTGCCAGCAGCTTAGGGCATACGCAGTATTTT.

Written as DNA, the CDR3 is TGTGCCAGCTCACTTGGACGGGCTAAGAACACTGAAGCTTTCTTT. Amino acid sequence: CASSLGRAKNTEAFF. J is TRBJ1-1 and V is TRBV18; D not resolved. The CDR3 sequence is 15 residues long. Germline lookup yields CDR1 KGHSH and CDR2 LQKENI. Trimming left V 4 bases short and J 1 base short, with 13 bases between. The entire variable domain, with the rest obtained from reference TRBV18 and TRBJ1-1, is as follows: NAGVMQNPRHLVRRRGQEARLRCSPMKGHSHVYWYRQLPEEGLKFMVYLQKENIIDESGMPKERFSAEFPKEGPSILRIQQVVRGDSAAYFCASSLGRAKNTEAFFGQGTRLTVV.

This clone was detected only a few times. In DNA, the CDR3 is TGCAGCGTTGAAGAGGGTCCAGGTCAGCCCCAGCATTTT. Protein: CSVEEGPGQPQHF. V is TRBV29-1 and J is TRBJ1-5; unclear D gene. The CDR3 length is 13 residues. The germline V gene encodes CDR1 SQVTM and CDR2 ANQGSEA. Deletions cut 0 bases from V and 6 bases from J, with 9 bases between.

The chain links TRBV14 to TRBJ2-7, with D uncertain. Per germline, CDR1 SGHDN and CDR2 FVKESK. The V end was cut by 1 base, the J end by 9 bases, with 13 bases between. This CDR3 comprises 13 residues. CDR3 nucleotides: TGTGCCAGCAGCCAAGTGGGCGGAAGTAGGCAGTACTTC. Protein: CASSQVGGSRQYF.

The chain joins TRBV29-1 to TRBJ2-7; D gene uncertain. In germline, CDR1 is SQVTM, CDR2 ANQGSEA. This CDR3 comprises 11 residues. The V end was cut by 6 bases, the J end by 2 bases, with 8 bases between. CDR3 coding DNA: TGCAGCGTAAGGTCCGCCTACGAGCAGTACTTC. This codes for CSVRSAYEQYF.

V usage is TRBV5-1 and J usage is TRBJ2-7; 12 bases are shared with TRBD1. The J segment lost 6 bases and the V segment lost 0 bases, leaving 7 bases of the junction unmatched. Germline assignment: CDR1 SGHRS and CDR2 YFSETQ. The CDR3 extends over 16 amino acids. CDR3 sequence: CASSLGLRDRGREQYF. The CDR3, as DNA: TGCGCCAGCAGCTTGGGCCTCCGGGACAGGGGGCGCGAGCAGTACTTC.

In its sample, this clone was seen a few times. The chain combines TRBV19 with TRBJ2-3; D uncertain. The V gene's germline CDR1 is LNHDA and CDR2 SQIVND (reference sequence). CDR3 length: 14 residues. Trimming stripped 7 bases from V and 1 base from J, with 12 bases between. The CDR3 region has the DNA TGTGCCAGTACCCTGGGGTTTGGCACAGATACGCAGTATTTT. The encoded protein is CASTLGFGTDTQYF.

The chain carries TRBV5-6 and TRBJ1-1, with D tentatively TRBD1 (5 bases). V lost 4 bases, J lost 5 bases, and 15 bases lay in between. The germline V gene has CDR1 SGHDT and CDR2 YYEEEE. The CDR3 is 14 amino acids. The chain's CDR3 is CASSAGTLGTEAFF. The CDR3 DNA reads as TGTGCCAGCAGCGCCGGGACCCTTGGAACTGAAGCTTTCTTT.

This clone was detected only a few times. The chain has TRBV19 and TRBJ1-5, with D possibly TRBD1 on 6 matching bases. Germline loops: CDR1 LNHDA, CDR2 SQIVND (reference sequence). The CDR3 has 14 residues. The V end lost 5 bases, the J end lost 7 bases, and 15 bases lay between the germline ends. This chain's CDR3 is CASSGSNRAQPQHF. Here the CDR3 DNA reads TGTGCCAGTAGTGGATCCAACAGGGCGCAGCCCCAGCATTTT. Full variable domain (rest looked up from reference TRBV19 and TRBJ1-5): DGGITQSPKYLFRKEGQNVTLSCEQNLNHDAMYWYRQDPGQGLRLIYYSQIVNDFQKGDIAEGYSVSREKKESFPLTVTSAQKNPTAFYLCASSGSNRAQPQHFGDGTRLSIL.

This rearrangement joins TRBV5-4 to TRBJ2-7; TRBD2 agrees at 8 bases. The germline V gene has CDR1 SGHNT and CDR2 YYREEE (reference sequence). CDR3 length equals 14 residues. CDR3 DNA sequence: TGTGCTAGCGGTCTAGCGGGCGAAACCTACGAGCAGTACTTC. Translating gives CASGLAGETYEQYF.

V is TRBV19 and J is TRBJ2-1; a possible D gene is TRBD2 (5 bases). The CDR3 contains 15 residues. The germline CDR1 and CDR2 sequences are LNHDA and SQIVND (reference sequence). V lost 7 bases, J lost 0 bases, and 13 bases lay in between. CDR3 bases: TGTGCCAGTAAGGAGGATGGTAGCTCCTACAATGAGCAGTTCTTC. Translated, it gives CASKEDGSSYNEQFF.